This T cell receptor (beta chain) was retrieved from a study of CD8+CD57+ T cells in acquired aplastic anemia. Study background: Sorted CD4+ and CD8+ cell DNA averaged around 3 ug.

Concerning this clonotype: Its target is unknown.

The ends were cut back, 4 bases at V and 2 bases at J, with 9 bases in the middle. The CDR3 sequence is 13 residues long. Germline V gene lookup returns CDR1 MNHEY and CDR2 SMNVEV (reference sequence). Genomic DNA constituted the template upon which TCR beta VDJ and CDR3 profiling was performed. TCRdb re-called the reads through MiXCR, storing one row per CDR3 protein. The repertoire holds around 180,000 distinct CDR3 sequences, with about 60% as singletons. Study-wide results and limits: Levels of CD8+ Simpson's diversity were not significantly distinct in patients versus controls. Patients shared about 30 CD8+ CDR3 sequences with controls.

This TCR was recovered from a human donor in good health. Specimen: sorted CD4+, CD8+, or CD8+CD57+ T cells (not recorded which) from PBMCs. The genes are TRBV27 and TRBJ2-7; a possible D gene is TRBD2 (5 bases). The CDR3 spells CASSWRVTYEQYF. The DNA for the CDR3 is TGTGCCAGCAGTTGGCGGGTAACCTACGAGCAGTACTTC.